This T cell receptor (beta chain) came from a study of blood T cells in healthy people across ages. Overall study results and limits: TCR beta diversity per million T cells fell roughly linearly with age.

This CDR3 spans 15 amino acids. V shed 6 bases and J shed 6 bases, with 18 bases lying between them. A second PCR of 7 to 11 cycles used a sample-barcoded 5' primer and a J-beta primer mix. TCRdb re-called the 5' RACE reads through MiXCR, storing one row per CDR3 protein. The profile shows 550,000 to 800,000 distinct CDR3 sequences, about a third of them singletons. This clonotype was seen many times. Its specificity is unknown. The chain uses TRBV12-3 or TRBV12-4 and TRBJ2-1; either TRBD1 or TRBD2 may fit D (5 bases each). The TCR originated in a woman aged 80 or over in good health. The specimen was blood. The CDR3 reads CASSLYTGTVNEQFF. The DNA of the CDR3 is TGTGCCAGCAGCCTTTATACCGGGACCGTCAATGAGCAGTTCTTC.